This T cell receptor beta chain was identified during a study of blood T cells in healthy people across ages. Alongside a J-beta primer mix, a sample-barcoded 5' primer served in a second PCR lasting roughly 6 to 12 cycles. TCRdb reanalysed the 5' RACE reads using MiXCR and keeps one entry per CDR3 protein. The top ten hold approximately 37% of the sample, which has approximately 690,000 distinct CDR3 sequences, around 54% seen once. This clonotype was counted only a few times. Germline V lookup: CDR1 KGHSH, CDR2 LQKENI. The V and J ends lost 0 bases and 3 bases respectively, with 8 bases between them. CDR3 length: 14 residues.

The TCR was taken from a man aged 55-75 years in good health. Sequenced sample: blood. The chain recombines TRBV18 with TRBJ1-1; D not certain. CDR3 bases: TGTGCCAGCTCACCACCGTCCAGCGACACTGAAGCTTTCTTT. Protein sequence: CASSPPSSDTEAFF.